These T cell receptor beta chains were read from a single sample in a study of tumor-infiltrating lymphocytes in oesophageal squamous cell carcinoma. TCRdb independently ran MiXCR on the PCR reads; one entry per CDR3 protein. Of about 11,000 distinct CDR3 sequences in the sample, about 60% were seen once. The sample was esophageal tumor tissue. The receptor set was obtained from a male donor with esophageal squamous cell carcinoma. CDR3s include the opening cysteine and the closing phenylalanine or tryptophan. A D gene is named only where the DNA matches it firmly. A clone size is listed for some rows: how often the clone was seen (once, few, many), or a class if it is expanded.

V	size	J	D	length	DNA	CDR3
TRBV7-3	-	TRBJ2-3	-	14	TGTGCCAGCAGCCCTTCAACGGGCACAGATACGCAGTATTTT	CASSPSTGTDTQYF
TRBV10-2	-	TRBJ2-7	TRBD2	14	TGCGCCAGCAGGGTAGCGGGAGGGGAGGATGAGAAGTTCTTC	CASRVAGGEDEKFF
TRBV3-1	few	TRBJ2-5	-	14	TGTGCCAGCAGCCTCGCGGTAACCTGGGAGACCCAGTACTTC	CASSLAVTWETQYF
TRBV7-8	few	TRBJ2-5	-	13	TGTGCCAGCAGCCCAAGGGGCCGAGAGACCCAGTACTTC	CASSPRGRETQYF
TRBV10-3	few	TRBJ2-5	-	17	TGTGCCATCACCCCTTCCCCGGGACTTCACTCCTACAATGAGCAGTACTTC	CAITPSPGLHSYNEQYF
TRBV18	-	TRBJ2-3	TRBD2	17	TGTGCCAGCTCACGGGTCGGACTAGCACTAAACACAGATACGCAGTATTTT	CASSRVGLALNTDTQYF
TRBV5-1	-	TRBJ2-5	-	14	TGCGCCAGCAGCTTGGGGGGACACAAAGAGACCCAGTACTTC	CASSLGGHKETQYF
TRBV12-3/TRBV12-4	few	TRBJ1-2	TRBD1	13	TGTGCCAGCAGTTGGACAGGGTCCTATGGCTACACCTTC	CASSWTGSYGYTF
TRBV7-3	many	TRBJ2-3	-	15	TGTGCCAGCAGCTTAATCGGCGGGAAGGCAGATACGCAGTATTTT	CASSLIGGKADTQYF
TRBV7-8	-	TRBJ2-7	TRBD1	15	TGTGCCAGCAGTTTTTCCGGGACAGGGAGCTACGAGCAGTACTTC	CASSFSGTGSYEQYF
TRBV12-3/TRBV12-4	-	TRBJ1-1	-	13	TGTGCCAGCAGTTTAGAGCAGAACACTGAAGCTTTCTTT	CASSLEQNTEAFF
TRBV28	-	TRBJ2-5	TRBD1	14	TGTGCCAGCAGTAGTTACAGGGGCCAAGAGACCCAGTACTTC	CASSSYRGQETQYF
TRBV7-9	-	TRBJ2-1	-	12	TGTGCCAGCAGCTTAACTACCATTGAGCAGTTGTTC	CASSLTTIEQLF
TRBV7-6	few	TRBJ2-1	TRBD1	17	TGTGCCAGCAGCTTAGTTTCGGGACAGGGACCCTACAATGAGCAGTTCTTC	CASSLVSGQGPYNEQFF
TRBV7-2	-	TRBJ2-5	TRBD2	13	TGTGCCAGCAGCACCGGACTAGACTATGAGCAGTACTTC	CASSTGLDYEQYF
TRBV7-2	-	TRBJ2-3	-	14	TGTGCCAGCAGCTCGGTCGGGAACGTGAATACGCAGTATTTT	CASSSVGNVNTQYF
TRBV7-2	once	TRBJ1-2	-	14	TGTGCCAGCAGCCCGTCCCTGGGCTACTATGGCTACACCTTC	CASSPSLGYYGYTF
TRBV7-3	-	TRBJ2-7	TRBD2	14	TGTGCCAGCAGCTTTCGGGGGGGTGTGTACGAGCAGTACTTC	CASSFRGGVYEQYF
TRBV12-3/TRBV12-4	-	TRBJ2-7	-	14	TGTGCCAGCAGTTTAGATGCCCAGGGGACGAAGCAGTACTTC	CASSLDAQGTKQYF
TRBV9	many	TRBJ2-3	-	13	TGTGCCAGCAGCGTATCGGGAACAGATACGCAGTATTTT	CASSVSGTDTQYF
TRBV25-1	-	TRBJ2-1	-	13	TGTGCCAGCGTAGAATATGGGAACAATGAGCAGTTCTTC	CASVEYGNNEQFF
TRBV11-2	-	TRBJ2-4	TRBD1	13	TGTGCCAGCAGCTTAGGAAGGGACAGAAAACAGTACTTC	CASSLGRDRKQYF
TRBV7-8	few	TRBJ2-3	-	16	TGTGCCAGCAGCTTAGCTAAGCAGTCCCCCACAGATACGCAGTATTTT	CASSLAKQSPTDTQYF
TRBV4-2	many	TRBJ2-5	TRBD2	18	TGTGCCAGCAGCCAAGAACCGAGCGGGAGGGCAATACAAGAGACCCAGTACTTC	CASSQEPSGRAIQETQYF
TRBV11-3	-	TRBJ1-1	-	9	TGTGCCAGCAGCTTCAGGACCTTCTTT	CASSFRTFF
TRBV6-6	-	TRBJ2-7	TRBD1	15	TGTGCCAGCAGTTATACAGGGGCACAGTCCTACGAGCAGTACTTC	CASSYTGAQSYEQYF
TRBV6-6	-	TRBJ2-7	-	13	TGTGCCAGCATGCCTGAGGGCACCTACGAGCAGTACTTC	CASMPEGTYEQYF
TRBV7-6	-	TRBJ2-3	-	15	TGTGTCAGCAGCCAAGGGGGGGTAAGCACAGATACGCAGTATTTT	CVSSQGGVSTDTQYF
TRBV7-2	-	TRBJ2-7	-	12	TGTGCCAGCAGCCCGTGGACAGACGAGCAGTACTTC	CASSPWTDEQYF
TRBV5-5	-	TRBJ2-7	-	14	TGTGCCAGCACCTACTCGGCCGGAGCCTACGAGCAGTACTTC	CASTYSAGAYEQYF
TRBV7-9	-	TRBJ1-5	-	16	TGTGCCAGCAGCGCCTTAGCCGGTTATAGCAATCAGCCCCAGCATTTT	CASSALAGYSNQPQHF
TRBV6-1	-	TRBJ2-1	-	14	TGTGCCAGCAGTGAAGCGCTAGGACCCCATGAGCAGTTCTTC	CASSEALGPHEQFF
TRBV7-3	-	TRBJ2-1	-	16	TGTGCCAGCAGCCCAATGGGAGGGGGTACCTACAATGAGCAGTTCTTC	CASSPMGGGTYNEQFF
TRBV6-2/TRBV6-3	-	TRBJ2-3	TRBD2	16	TGTGCCAGCACCCCCGGGGGTAGCGGGACCACAGATACGCAGTATTTT	CASTPGGSGTTDTQYF
TRBV12-3/TRBV12-4	-	TRBJ2-1	-	11	TGTGCCAGCAGTTTGAAAAGTGAGCAGTTCTTC	CASSLKSEQFF
TRBV7-2	-	TRBJ2-1	TRBD1	16	TGTGCCAGCAGCTCACGAGGGGGCTATTCCATACAGGAGCAGTTCTTC	CASSSRGGYSIQEQFF
TRBV7-2	-	TRBJ1-1	-	14	TGTGCCAGCAGCTTAAACTGGCTCAACACTGAAGCTTTCTTT	CASSLNWLNTEAFF
TRBV12-3/TRBV12-4	many	TRBJ2-1	TRBD2	14	TGTGCCAGCAGCTGGACTAGCGGGAACAATGAGCAGTTCTTC	CASSWTSGNNEQFF
TRBV6-1	large	TRBJ2-3	-	11	TGTGCCAGCAGTTCAACAGATACGCAGTATTTT	CASSSTDTQYF
TRBV19	many	TRBJ2-5	TRBD1	15	TGTGCCAGTAGTGAATCACCGGGACAGCCCGGGACCCAGTACTTC	CASSESPGQPGTQYF
TRBV10-2	-	TRBJ2-1	-	18	TGCGCCAGCAGTGAGGTTTTTTTAACTAGCCGTGGCATACGGGAGCAGTTCTTC	CASSEVFLTSRGIREQFF